The clone carrying this TCR beta chain was picked up many times. The antigen remains undetermined. The TCRbeta library incorporated unique molecular identifiers. In TCRdb, the PCR reads were re-called with MiXCR into one record per CDR3 protein. The repertoire holds 220,000 or so distinct CDR3 sequences, with approximately 8.9% as singletons. This CDR3 contains 14 residues. The germline V gene has CDR1 MGHRA and CDR2 YSYEKL. Unmatched junction bases numbered 5, after V lost 3 bases and J lost 3 bases. The entry originates in a study of T-cell reconstitution after alpha-beta-depleted transplantation in children. Whole-study results and caveats: A year had passed since transplant, and T-cell counts and diversity by then came mostly from newly produced T cells. The study reportedly traced alpha-beta T cells about two months after transplant to several hundred expanded graft clones.

The sequencing here drew on PBMCs, mostly from graft donor cells, taken 180 days after TCRalphabeta/CD19-depleted stem cell transplant. The chain employs TRBV4-1 and TRBJ2-7; 7 bases align to TRBD2. The source is a male patient younger than 18 who had a stem cell transplant for acute lymphoblastic leukemia, so the T cells may come from the graft donor. This chain's CDR3 is CASSHLGDYYEQYF. In nucleotides, the CDR3 is TGCGCCAGCAGCCACCTAGGGGACTACTACGAGCAGTACTTC.